These 20 T cell receptor beta chains share one sample of origin, sequenced in a study of blood T cell repertoires in COVID-19. Data came from immunoSEQ multiplex PCR; TCRdb stores just in-frame clones and leaves some out. The sample lists about 200,000 clones; approximately 84% were seen once. Input material: peripheral blood. All receptors derive from a human donor with acute or convalescent COVID-19. The donor label of this sample is uncertain.

The gene calls are TRBV9 and TRBJ2-2; weak D call: TRBD2 (6 bases). Per germline, CDR1 SGDLS and CDR2 YYNGEE. The V end was cut by 4 bases, the J end by 1 base, with 14 bases between. There are 16 residues in the CDR3. The CDR3 protein is CASSLSGLLNTGELFF. In nucleotides, the CDR3 is TGTGCCAGCAGCTTATCGGGACTCCTGAACACCGGGGAGCTGTTTTTT.

The chain's CDR3 is CASSLLPGTGVYNEQFF. CDR3 nucleotides: TGCGCCAGCAGCTTACTCCCCGGGACAGGGGTCTACAATGAGCAGTTCTTC. The chain uses TRBV5-1 and TRBJ2-1; 10 nucleotides match TRBD1. With 2 bases clipped from V and 3 bases from J, the junction kept 8 bases outside the gene matches. CDR1 SGHRS and CDR2 YFSETQ come from the germline V gene. The CDR3 is 17 residues long.

The V call is TRBV5-1, the J call TRBJ1-1; 8 bases align to TRBD1. CDR3 length: 14 amino acids. Germline-derived CDR1 and CDR2 are SGHRS and YFSETQ. V gave up 3 bases and J gave up 4 bases; unmatched junction bases: 5. The CDR3 loop is CASSSQGGSTEAFF. The CDR3 bases are TGCGCCAGCAGCTCACAGGGGGGAAGCACTGAAGCTTTCTTT.

V is TRBV11-2 and J is TRBJ2-2, with D maybe TRBD2 (5 bases). Trimming left V 0 bases short and J 9 bases short, with 8 bases between. CDR1 SGHAT and CDR2 FQNNGV come from the germline V gene. The CDR3 length is 13 residues. The CDR3 loop is CASSLDRGRELFF. CDR3 coding DNA: TGTGCCAGCAGCTTAGATCGCGGGCGGGAGCTGTTTTTT.

This chain links TRBV5-4 with TRBJ2-7; TRBD2 aligns across 10 bases. Germline V lookup: CDR1 SGHNT, CDR2 YYREEE (reference sequence). V shed 6 bases and J 5 bases; nucleotides not matched to a gene: 14. The CDR3 runs 16 residues. DNA of the CDR3: TGTGCCAGCACCTTCGAAGGGCTAGCGGGAGAGGACGAGCAGTACTTC. Its protein product is CASTFEGLAGEDEQYF.

This clone was detected once. The CDR3 sequence: CASSFQGQGLGTDTQYF. The CDR3 DNA reads TGTGCCAGCAGCTTCCAAGGACAGGGGTTGGGCACAGATACGCAGTATTTT. The V and J genes are TRBV5-5 and TRBJ2-3; 9 nucleotides agree with TRBD1. CDR3 length: 17 amino acids. Germline assignment: CDR1 SGHKS and CDR2 YYEKEE (reference sequence). The junction had 8 bases not matched to a gene; V was cut back by 2 bases and J by 1 base.

The V gene is TRBV6-5, the J gene TRBJ1-5; D gene ambiguous. Trimming left V 5 bases short and J 3 bases short, with 11 bases between. Germline CDR1 is MNHEY and CDR2 is SVGAGI. CDR3 length equals 14 residues. CDR3 in amino acids: CASSPLVDNQPQHF. The CDR3 nucleotides are TGTGCCAGCAGTCCGCTGGTAGACAATCAGCCCCAGCATTTT.

This clone was found once. The chain employs TRBV6-6 and TRBJ1-1; TRBD1 matches at 9 bases. The germline CDR1 and CDR2 sequences are MNHNY and SVGAGI (reference sequence). Trimming removed 0 bases from V and 7 bases from J; junction bases left unmatched: 9. CDR3 size: 16 residues. CDR3 region: CASSYSVGTGLGEAFF. CDR3 nucleotide sequence: TGTGCCAGCAGTTACTCAGTGGGGACAGGGTTAGGTGAAGCTTTCTTT.

The chain employs TRBV6-6 and TRBJ2-3, with 11 bases lining up with TRBD2. CDR3 length: 19 amino acids. Germline V CDR1 and CDR2: MNHNY, SVGAGI (reference sequence). V was pared by 5 bases and J by 3 bases, with 16 bases of the junction left unmatched. DNA of the CDR3: TGTGCCAGCAGTCCCTCGGGACGTGGGACTAGCGGAGGGACAGATACGCAGTATTTT. Translated, it gives CASSPSGRGTSGGTDTQYF.

The chain uses TRBV18 and TRBJ2-7; the match to TRBD2 covers 7 bases. Germline CDR1 and CDR2: KGHSH and LQKENI. The CDR3 is 16 amino acids. The trim removed 3 bases at V and 6 bases at J, leaving 14 bases unmatched. CDR3 sequence reads: CASSPYSGGGNGEQYF. The DNA of the CDR3 is TGTGCCAGCTCACCTTACTCTGGGGGGGGAAACGGCGAGCAGTACTTC.

This clone was picked up a small number of times. This chain joins TRBV12-3 or TRBV12-4 and TRBJ1-1; D perhaps matches TRBD1 (6 bases). V lost 5 bases to trimming and J lost 4 bases, with 11 bases between them. The CDR3 has 13 amino acids. The CDR3, as DNA: TGTGCCAGCAGTCCCGACAGGCTCACTGAAGCTTTCTTT. Translating gives CASSPDRLTEAFF.

V and J are TRBV4-3 and TRBJ2-1; 10 bases line up with TRBD2. The CDR3 is 16 amino acids. From germline, CDR1 is LGHNA and CDR2 YSLEER. V shed 3 bases, J shed 3 bases, and the junction held 5 bases outside the gene matches. In DNA form, the CDR3 reads TGCGCCAGCAGCCACCGGACTAGCGGAGGCTACAATGAGCAGTTCTTC. This encodes CASSHRTSGGYNEQFF.

This sequence joins TRBV28 and TRBJ2-5; D is perhaps TRBD2 (7 bases). This CDR3 contains 13 residues. V gave up 6 bases and J gave up 5 bases, with 13 bases separating them. Germline assignment: CDR1 MDHEN and CDR2 SYDVKM. In DNA form, the CDR3 reads TGTGCCAGCAGAATACAGGGAGGGGAGACCCAGTACTTC. Protein product: CASRIQGGETQYF.

The rearrangement uses TRBV5-1 and TRBJ1-2, with D tentatively TRBD1 (5 bases). CDR1 and CDR2 from the germline V gene are SGHRS and YFSETQ. The CDR3 runs to 13 residues. The V end lost 2 bases, the J end lost 5 bases, and 10 bases lay between the germline ends. CDR3 region: CASSFDSSYGYTF. In nucleotides, the CDR3 is TGCGCCAGCAGCTTCGACAGCTCTTATGGCTACACCTTC.

The CDR3 DNA reads TGTGCCAGCAGTAACTACGGCACTGAAGCTTTCTTT. It is translated as CASSNYGTEAFF. The J gene is TRBJ1-1, the V gene TRBV3-1 (or the pseudogene TRBV3-2), with no clear D. Germline loops: CDR1 LGHDT, CDR2 YNNKEL (reference sequence). The CDR3 is made up of 12 amino acids. Trimming cost V 6 bases and J 4 bases, with 9 bases left between them.

V and J are TRBV19 and TRBJ1-6; D is uncertain. The CDR3 is 15 residues long. V lost 3 bases, J lost 0 bases, and 6 bases lay in between. From germline, CDR1 is LNHDA and CDR2 SQIVND (reference sequence). The CDR3 nucleotides read TGTGCCAGTAGTATTGAGAGCTCCTATAATTCACCCCTCCACTTT. Translation gives CASSIESSYNSPLHF.

J is TRBJ2-3 and V is TRBV24-1, with 9 nucleotides matching TRBD2. The CDR3 has 16 residues. Unmatched junction bases numbered 9, after V lost 5 bases and J lost 4 bases. Germline lookup yields CDR1 KGHDR and CDR2 SFDVKD. The CDR3 DNA reads as TGTGCCACCAGTGGGCCCGCTAGCGGGATGTCAGATACGCAGTATTTT. Translating gives CATSGPASGMSDTQYF.

The rearrangement uses TRBV5-1 and TRBJ2-5; no definite D call. V lost 0 bases to trimming and J lost 7 bases, with 10 bases between them. The germline V gene has CDR1 SGHRS and CDR2 YFSETQ. CDR3 length: 13 amino acids. The DNA for the CDR3 is TGCGCCAGCAGCTTGGGGGCGTACGGGACCCAGTACTTC. Its protein is CASSLGAYGTQYF.

In nucleotides, the CDR3 is TGCGCCAGCAGCGGATTGACAGGGGGGACAGATACGCAGTATTTT. It encodes CASSGLTGGTDTQYF. The genes are TRBV5-1 and TRBJ2-3; TRBD1 matches at 9 bases. The ends lost 4 bases at V and 3 bases at J; junction bases unmatched: 6. The CDR3 totals 15 residues. Germline V gene data show CDR1 as SGHRS and CDR2 as YFSETQ.

This clone occurred a few times. J is TRBJ2-1 and V is TRBV20-1; D is unclear. V was clipped by 5 bases and J by 2 bases, with 4 bases between them. This CDR3 has 11 residues. Germline values: CDR1 DFQATT, CDR2 SNEGSKA (reference sequence). The CDR3 loop is CSAPTYNEQFF. The CDR3 nucleotides are TGCAGTGCTCCAACCTACAATGAGCAGTTCTTC.